Listed below are T cell receptor beta chains from one sample, sequenced in a study of blood T cell repertoires in COVID-19. Only in-frame clones appear in the TCRdb table, and some are missing; sequencing was by immunoSEQ multiplex PCR. This sample carries roughly 150,000 clones, about 89% of them seen once, and the ten largest clones take about 2.9%. The sample comprised peripheral blood. Receptors originate from a man in his sixties with active or convalescent COVID-19. The CDR3 runs from the conserved cysteine through the conserved F or W. D genes are given only for firm matches. Some rows mark clone size as missing; the rest say once, few, many or name a class of expanded clone.

d_call j_call clone_size v_call cdr3_length cdr3_aa cdr3_nt
TRBD2 TRBJ2-3 - TRBV19 18 CASSSGLAGGRQADTQYF TGTGCCAGTAGTTCAGGACTAGCGGGGGGCCGGCAGGCAGATACGCAGTATTTT
- TRBJ2-7 - TRBV21-1 16 CASSRGSGLAYDEQYF TGTGCCAGCAGTAGGGGCTCGGGCCTAGCGTACGACGAGCAGTACTTC
- TRBJ2-5 - TRBV5-6 16 CASSLFRGANQETQYF TGTGCCAGCAGCTTGTTCAGAGGTGCCAACCAAGAGACCCAGTACTTC
- TRBJ1-2 - TRBV7-2 14 CASSPSTGNYGYTF TGTGCCAGCAGCCCTTCGACGGGAAACTATGGCTACACCTTC
- TRBJ2-7 - TRBV6-6 14 CASDGGSEGYEQYF TGTGCCTCCGATGGGGGCTCCGAGGGCTACGAGCAGTACTTC
- TRBJ1-3 - TRBV2 13 CASALRSGNTIYF TGTGCCAGCGCCCTGCGCTCTGGAAACACCATATATTTT
- TRBJ1-1 - TRBV3-1/TRBV3-2 15 CASSQLVNMNTEAFF TGTGCCAGCAGCCAACTCGTTAACATGAACACTGAAGCTTTCTTT
- TRBJ2-4 - TRBV7-2 15 CASSLARGAKNIQYF TGTGCCAGCAGCTTAGCCCGGGGGGCCAAAAACATTCAGTACTTC
- TRBJ2-6 few TRBV5-4 13 CASSPSGANVLTF TGTGCCAGCAGCCCCTCGGGGGCCAACGTCCTGACTTTC
TRBD1 TRBJ1-2 - TRBV29-1 12 CSVLGTDYGYTF TGCAGCGTACTTGGGACAGACTATGGCTACACCTTC
- TRBJ2-5 - TRBV7-9 15 CASSPGGRDVETQYF TGTGCCAGCAGCCCAGGAGGGAGAGATGTAGAGACCCAGTACTTC
- TRBJ2-1 - TRBV14 18 CASSQESLEAGIPNEQFF TGTGCCAGCAGCCAAGAGTCCCTTGAAGCGGGCATACCCAATGAGCAGTTCTTC
- TRBJ1-1 - TRBV19 16 CASSISTGTTNTEAFF TGTGCCAGTAGTATAAGCACCGGGACAACCAACACTGAAGCTTTCTTT
TRBD1 TRBJ1-5 - TRBV5-5 16 CASSSAGTGVNQPQHF TGTGCCAGCAGCTCCGCCGGGACAGGGGTCAATCAGCCCCAGCATTTT
TRBD2 TRBJ2-7 - TRBV28 15 CASRLGSGRVYEQYF TGTGCCAGCAGACTCGGAAGCGGGAGGGTGTACGAGCAGTACTTC
TRBD2 TRBJ2-7 once TRBV24-1 11 CATSGGYEQYF TGTGCCACTAGCGGGGGGTACGAGCAGTACTTC
- TRBJ2-1 few TRBV19 12 CASRSGGNEQFF TGTGCCAGTAGATCGGGTGGGAATGAGCAGTTCTTC
- TRBJ2-2 - TRBV28 14 CASSIPMNTGELFF TGTGCCAGCAGTATCCCCATGAACACCGGGGAGCTGTTTTTT
- TRBJ2-1 - TRBV6-2/TRBV6-3 13 CASSRPGRGEQFF TGTGCCAGCAGTCGTCCGGGACGGGGGGAGCAGTTCTTC
- TRBJ2-5 - TRBV10-3 15 CAISEPLFREETQYF TGTGCCATCAGTGAGCCACTCTTCAGGGAAGAGACCCAGTACTTC
- TRBJ1-1 - TRBV24-1 11 CATGAGGEAFF TGTGCCACCGGAGCGGGGGGTGAAGCTTTCTTT
- TRBJ1-5 - TRBV6-5 15 CASREGTTQKRSQHF TGTGCCAGCAGGGAGGGAACGACCCAAAAGAGGAGCCAGCATTTT
TRBD2 TRBJ2-1 - TRBV5-1 15 CASSLELADHNEQFF TGCGCCAGCAGCTTGGAACTAGCGGACCACAATGAGCAGTTCTTC
- TRBJ2-2 - TRBV3-1/TRBV3-2 15 CASSQDLAMPGELFF TGTGCCAGCAGCCAAGACCTAGCTATGCCCGGGGAGCTGTTTTTT
TRBD1 TRBJ1-3 - TRBV30 16 CAFTRDRTYSGNTIYF TGTGCCTTTACTAGGGACAGGACATACTCTGGAAACACCATATATTTT
- TRBJ2-7 - TRBV9 17 CASSAQPLGDGSYEQYF TGTGCCAGCAGCGCTCAGCCCTTGGGAGATGGCTCCTACGAGCAGTACTTC
- TRBJ1-1 - TRBV10-3 15 CAISESRQGNTEAFF TGTGCCATCAGTGAGTCGAGGCAGGGGAACACTGAAGCTTTCTTT
- TRBJ1-1 - TRBV7-5 14 CVRSSCRANTEAFF TGTGTCAGAAGCTCCTGCAGGGCGAACACTGAAGCTTTCTTT
TRBD1 TRBJ1-6 - TRBV19 17 CASSIVGQALYNSPLHF TGTGCCAGTAGTATAGTGGGACAGGCCCTCTATAATTCACCCCTCCACTTT
TRBD1 TRBJ2-7 - TRBV10-3 16 CAISETGVGIGDEQYF TGTGCCATCAGTGAGACAGGGGTGGGTATCGGGGACGAGCAGTACTTC
TRBD2 TRBJ2-5 once TRBV12-3/TRBV12-4 12 CASTEGLRSPYF TGTGCCAGCACCGAGGGACTACGTTCACCGTACTTC
- TRBJ1-1 - TRBV18 14 CASSLAGIETEAFF TGTGCCAGCTCGCTTGCAGGGATCGAGACTGAAGCTTTCTTT
- TRBJ2-2 - TRBV11-2 16 CASSLTMTVNTGELFF TGTGCCAGCAGTCTGACTATGACGGTGAACACCGGGGAGCTGTTTTTT
- TRBJ2-7 - TRBV2 14 CASRLTESSYEQYF TGTGCCAGCAGGCTGACAGAGAGCTCCTACGAGCAGTACTTC
- TRBJ1-1 - TRBV29-1 11 CSVGDLAEAFF TGCAGCGTTGGTGATTTAGCTGAAGCTTTCTTT
TRBD1 TRBJ1-1 - TRBV5-1 15 CASSPGTAMNTEAFF TGCGCCAGCAGCCCCGGGACAGCGATGAACACTGAAGCTTTCTTT
- TRBJ1-2 - TRBV12-3/TRBV12-4 13 CASSLGQFGGYTF TGTGCCAGCAGTTTGGGGCAGTTCGGTGGCTACACCTTC
TRBD1 TRBJ2-7 - TRBV2 14 CASRLGTAGHEQYF TGTGCCAGCAGACTTGGGACAGCCGGCCACGAGCAGTACTTC
TRBD1 TRBJ2-5 many TRBV9 16 CASSPEDRGLQETQYF TGTGCCAGCAGCCCAGAGGACAGGGGGCTACAAGAGACCCAGTACTTC
- TRBJ2-5 - TRBV19 13 CASSRGEQETQYF TGTGCCAGTAGTCGGGGAGAACAAGAGACCCAGTACTTC
TRBD1 TRBJ2-7 - TRBV5-1 15 CASSLAGQGFYEQYF TGCGCCAGCAGCTTGGCTGGACAGGGGTTCTACGAGCAGTACTTC
- TRBJ2-2 once TRBV10-3 14 CAISETSNTGELFF TGTGCCATCAGTGAAACTTCGAACACCGGGGAGCTGTTTTTT
- TRBJ1-2 - TRBV29-1 11 CSVDSYYGYTF TGCAGCGTGGACAGCTACTATGGCTACACCTTC
TRBD1 TRBJ1-2 - TRBV28 13 CASSAQGTYGYTF TGTGCCAGCAGTGCACAGGGGACCTATGGCTACACCTTC
- TRBJ2-7 - TRBV5-1 15 CASSLAGTNAYEQYF TGCGCCAGCAGCTTGGCTGGGACAAACGCCTACGAGCAGTACTTC
TRBD2 TRBJ2-1 - TRBV30 19 CALLPQVKAGGDSYNEQFF TGTGCCCTCTTACCACAAGTAAAAGCGGGAGGGGATTCCTACAATGAGCAGTTCTTC
TRBD1 TRBJ1-5 - TRBV28 16 CASSSAGTGGNQPQHF TGTGCCAGCAGTTCCGCCGGGACAGGGGGGAATCAGCCCCAGCATTTT
- TRBJ2-5 - TRBV11-2 16 CASSPGFGKIQETQYF TGTGCCAGCAGCCCGGGGTTCGGGAAAATCCAAGAGACCCAGTACTTC
TRBD1 TRBJ2-7 - TRBV7-2 15 CASSPNIQGSYEQYF TGTGCCAGCAGCCCTAATATACAGGGGTCCTACGAGCAGTACTTC
- TRBJ2-1 - TRBV25-1 15 CASSGGATIYNEQFF TGTGCCAGCAGTGGGGGAGCTACTATCTACAATGAGCAGTTCTTC
- TRBJ1-6 - TRBV7-2 17 CASSLAGRGSYNSPLHF TGTGCCAGCAGCTTAGCAGGGAGGGGCTCCTATAATTCACCCCTCCACTTT
- TRBJ1-2 - TRBV7-9 12 CASSLQQNGYTF TGTGCCAGCAGCTTACAACAGAATGGCTACACCTTC
TRBD1 TRBJ1-2 once TRBV2 13 CASNTGVDYGYTF TGTGCCAGTAATACAGGGGTTGACTATGGCTACACCTTC
TRBD2 TRBJ2-1 - TRBV27 16 CASSLLGLAGNNEQFF TGTGCCAGCAGTTTACTCGGGCTAGCGGGAAACAATGAGCAGTTCTTC
TRBD2 TRBJ2-5 few TRBV4-3 15 CASSLGLAGGETQYF TGCGCCAGCAGCCTGGGACTAGCGGGAGGGGAGACCCAGTACTTC
TRBD2 TRBJ2-3 - TRBV6-4 16 CASSDSTSGGADTQYF TGTGCCAGCAGTGACTCGACTAGCGGGGGGGCCGATACGCAGTATTTT
TRBD1 TRBJ1-3 - TRBV5-5 17 CASSPGTELNSGNTIYF TGTGCCAGCAGTCCCGGGACAGAGCTTAACTCTGGAAACACCATATATTTT